Shown below are 17 T cell receptor beta chains from a single sample sequenced in a study of T cell changes during pregnancy in multiple sclerosis (dated by TCRdb to about 2019). The library was obtained by the immunoSEQ multiplex PCR assay. TCRdb re-hosts the immuneACCESS table, in-frame sequences only. Its copies lack some clones; in the studies checked, an unresolved V gene accounts for under half of them, and the cause for the rest is not known. For this sample the table gives roughly 30,000 clones, of which 93% were detected only once. In total, the top ten clones hold roughly 0.4% of the sample. Sequencing used CD4+ T cells from peripheral blood mononuclear cells, obtained in the second trimester of pregnancy. Source of these receptors: a female donor with multiple sclerosis, enrolled in a pregnancy study.

This chain links TRBV6-6 with TRBJ1-1; perhaps TRBD1 as D (5 bases). This CDR3 spans 14 amino acids. The V and J ends lost 7 bases and 1 base respectively, with 13 bases between them. The germline gives CDR1 MNHNY, CDR2 SVGAGI (reference sequence). CDR3 DNA: TGTGCCAGCACCCCGATAAGGGGGAACACTGAAGCTTTCTTT. As protein: CASTPIRGNTEAFF.

This chain links TRBV28 with TRBJ2-7, with TRBD2 matching over 7 bases. Germline CDR1 is MDHEN and CDR2 is SYDVKM. Unmatched junction bases numbered 8, after V lost 7 bases and J lost 5 bases. This CDR3 has 13 residues. CDR3 protein: CASTLWEGDEQYF. In DNA form, the CDR3 reads TGTGCCAGCACCCTTTGGGAGGGCGACGAGCAGTACTTC.

The CDR3 region is CASSALTNHDEQYF. The DNA of the CDR3 is TGTGCCAGCAGTGCCTTGACTAATCATGACGAGCAGTACTTC. The genes are TRBV28 and TRBJ2-7, with TRBD2 as a possible D gene (5 bases). The CDR3 spans 14 residues. V gave up 5 bases and J gave up 5 bases, with 16 bases separating them. Germline V lookup: CDR1 MDHEN, CDR2 SYDVKM. Combining the CDR3 with reference TRBV28 and TRBJ2-7 gives the whole variable domain DVKVTQSSRYLVKRTGEKVFLECVQDMDHENMFWYRQDPGLGLRLIYFSYDVKMKEKGDIPEGYSVSREKKERFSLILESASTNQTSMYLCASSALTNHDEQYFGPGTRLTVT.

CDR3 region: CASSNVAGGIFEQFF. The CDR3 nucleotides are TGTGCCAGTAGTAACGTAGCGGGAGGAATCTTCGAGCAGTTCTTC. The V and J genes are TRBV19 and TRBJ2-1, with 10 bases that match TRBD2. CDR1 and CDR2 from the germline V gene are LNHDA and SQIVND (reference sequence). With V trimmed by 4 bases and J by 10 bases, 10 bases remained unmatched. The CDR3 extends over 15 amino acids.

The V and J genes are TRBV5-4 and TRBJ2-5, with 11 nucleotides matching TRBD2. CDR3 size: 15 residues. The V segment lost 4 bases and the J segment 2 bases; nucleotides outside the gene matches: 4. In germline, CDR1 is SGHNT, CDR2 YYREEE (reference sequence). The DNA for the CDR3 is TGTGCCAGCAGCGAGAGGACTAGCGGGCAAGAGACCCAGTACTTC. It encodes CASSERTSGQETQYF.

This rearrangement joins TRBV19 to TRBJ2-1; D is uncertain. In germline, CDR1 is LNHDA, CDR2 SQIVND (reference sequence). V lost 1 base and J lost 0, with 10 bases in between. There are 16 residues in the CDR3. CDR3 nucleotides: TGTGCCAGTAGTATAGTTCCCGCCAGCTCCTACAATGAGCAGTTCTTC. This codes for CASSIVPASSYNEQFF. The full variable domain, its missing parts supplied by reference TRBV19 and TRBJ2-1, is DGGITQSPKYLFRKEGQNVTLSCEQNLNHDAMYWYRQDPGQGLRLIYYSQIVNDFQKGDIAEGYSVSREKKESFPLTVTSAQKNPTAFYLCASSIVPASSYNEQFFGPGTRLTVL.

The chain employs TRBV30 and TRBJ2-1; D is perhaps TRBD2 (7 bases). Germline V lookup: CDR1 GTSNPN, CDR2 SVGIG (reference sequence). Between the trimmed V and J ends, which lost 2 bases and 6 bases, there was a span of 17 bases. The CDR3 spans 15 residues. CDR3 amino acids: CAWSTRGGTPNEQFF. CDR3 DNA sequence: TGTGCCTGGAGTACACGGGGAGGGACACCCAATGAGCAGTTCTTC.

In DNA form, the CDR3 reads TGTGCCAGCAGCTCATGGACAGGGACCTACGAGCAGTACTTC. The encoded protein is CASSSWTGTYEQYF. The chain recombines TRBV5-8 with TRBJ2-7, with 8 bases that match TRBD1. V lost 3 bases to trimming and J lost 2 bases; unmatched junction nucleotides: 4. The CDR3 extends over 14 amino acids. Per germline, CDR1 SGHTS and CDR2 YDEGEE. Variable domain in full (rest from reference TRBV5-8 and TRBJ2-7): EAGVTQSPTHLIKTRGQQATLRCSPISGHTSVYWYQQALGLGLQFLLWYDEGEERNRGNFPPRFSGRQFPNYSSELNVNALELEDSALYLCASSSWTGTYEQYFGPGTRLTVT.

The V and J genes are TRBV7-2 and TRBJ2-3; 8 bases line up with TRBD1. The trim removed 0 bases at V and 1 base at J, leaving 0 bases unmatched. This CDR3 spans 15 amino acids. Germline CDR1 reads SGHTA; CDR2 reads FQGNSA. The CDR3 coding sequence is TGTGCCAGCAGCTTAGCGGGACAGGGCACAGATACGCAGTATTTT. Translation: CASSLAGQGTDTQYF.

The V and J genes are TRBV9 and TRBJ2-1, with TRBD2 identical over 8 bases. J lost 1 base, V lost 0 bases, and 3 bases had no gene match. Germline values: CDR1 SGDLS, CDR2 YYNGEE. CDR3 length: 16 residues. CDR3 in DNA: TGTGCCAGCAGCGTAGAACTAGCGGCTTCCTACAATGAGCAGTTCTTC. Translating gives CASSVELAASYNEQFF.

The V gene is TRBV7-6, the J gene TRBJ2-2; D gene ambiguous. V was clipped by 1 base and J by 3 bases, with 12 bases between them. The germline CDR1 and CDR2 sequences are SGHVS and FNYEAQ. The CDR3 loop spans 16 amino acids. The DNA of the CDR3 is TGTGCCAGCAGCTTAGGGGCCATTCAGTACACCGGGGAGCTGTTTTTT. It is translated as CASSLGAIQYTGELFF.

This chain links TRBV21-1 with TRBJ2-7; the table's D call of TRBD2 was not tested on the DNA. TRBV21-1 is annotated as a pseudogene. The CDR3 spans 17 residues. This CDR3 is CASSSPRTSGTSNEQYF. The CDR3 DNA sequence: TGTGCCAGCAGCTCGCCCCGGACTAGCGGGACAAGTAACGAGCAGTACTTC.

The chain is built from TRBV6-6 and TRBJ1-3; D not resolved. V was shortened by 2 bases and J by 0 bases, with 8 bases between the two germline ends. The CDR3 is 15 residues long. Germline CDR1 is MNHNY and CDR2 is SVGAGI (reference sequence). The CDR3 coding sequence is TGTGCCAGCAGTTACCCCCCGAGCTCTGGAAACACCATATATTTT. It translates to CASSYPPSSGNTIYF.

The rearrangement links TRBV2 to TRBJ1-5; no firm D call. Germline V gives CDR1 SNHLY, CDR2 FYNNEI. The CDR3 totals 14 residues. Trimming cost V 3 bases and J 4 bases, with 10 bases left between them. The CDR3 sequence: CASSDRIANQPQHF. The CDR3 DNA follows: TGTGCCAGCAGTGACAGAATTGCAAATCAGCCCCAGCATTTT. The variable domain in full, completed from reference TRBV2 and TRBJ1-5, reads EPEVTQTPSHQVTQMGQEVILRCVPISNHLYFYWYRQILGQKVEFLVSFYNNEISEKSEIFDDQFSVERPDGSNFTLKIRSTKLEDSAMYFCASSDRIANQPQHFGDGTRLSIL.

The chain links TRBV7-2 to TRBJ2-7; 8 bases match TRBD1. This CDR3 has 13 amino acids. Germline V lookup: CDR1 SGHTA, CDR2 FQGNSA. Trimming at V came to 6 bases and at J to 4 bases, leaving 5 bases not matched to a gene. For the CDR3, the DNA is TGTGCCAGCAGTAACGGACAGGGTTACGAGCAGTACTTC. The encoded protein is CASSNGQGYEQYF. Based on the CDR3 plus reference TRBV7-2 and TRBJ2-7, the full variable domain is GAGVSQSPSNKVTEKGKDVELRCDPISGHTALYWYRQSLGQGLEFLIYFQGNSAPDKSGLPSDRFSAERTGGSVSTLTIQRTQQEDSAVYLCASSNGQGYEQYFGPGTRLTVT.

The chain employs TRBV5-1 and TRBJ2-2; 7 positions match TRBD1. This CDR3 spans 15 amino acids. The J segment lost 5 bases and the V segment lost 0 bases, leaving 4 bases of the junction unmatched. Per the germline V gene, CDR1 is SGHRS and CDR2 is YFSETQ. Written as DNA, the CDR3 is TGCGCCAGCAGCTTGGACAGGGGTGGGACCGGGGAGCTGTTTTTT. As protein: CASSLDRGGTGELFF.

This chain uses TRBV9 with TRBJ2-1; TRBD2 matches at 11 bases. J was trimmed by 5 bases and V by 0 bases; bases with no gene match: 7. Germline-derived CDR1 and CDR2 are SGDLS and YYNGEE. The CDR3 loop spans 17 amino acids. This chain's CDR3 is CASSVVAGTSGNNEQFF. CDR3 nucleotides: TGTGCCAGCAGCGTAGTGGCAGGGACTAGCGGAAACAATGAGCAGTTCTTC.